Below, 16 T cell receptor beta chains from the same sample are listed, as sequenced in a study of glioma-infiltrating T cells. Amplification of TCR alpha and beta CDR3 regions from RNA used iRepertoire nested multiplex PCR. Via MiXCR, TCRdb re-called the multiplex PCR reads, giving one row per CDR3 protein. The sample lists about 140,000 distinct CDR3 sequences, 35% to 50% occurring once. Sequencing input: glioma tissue, nonneoplastic brain tissue, or PBMCs (not recorded which). The receptor source for this set is a human donor with low-grade glioma or glioblastoma, undergoing nonglioma brain surgery, or in good health (not recorded which).

The rearrangement uses TRBV7-2 and TRBJ2-1, with TRBD2 matching over 10 bases. The V and J ends lost 1 base and 8 bases, in that order; junction bases with no gene match: 2. In germline, CDR1 is SGHTA, CDR2 FQGNSA. The CDR3 spans 14 residues. CDR3 loop: CASSLGAGGDEQFF. CDR3 coding DNA: TGTGCCAGCAGCTTAGGAGCGGGAGGGGATGAGCAGTTCTTC.

As concerns this clonotype: This sequence may be a read error, since a much larger clone differs from it by one base. The chain recombines TRBV12-3 or TRBV12-4 with TRBJ1-3; D perhaps matches TRBD1 (5 bases). The CDR3 spans 15 residues. CDR3 sequence reads: CASSDTTGSGNTTYF. As DNA, the CDR3 is TGTGCCAGCAGCGACACTACAGGATCTGGAAACACCACATATTTT.

The chain employs TRBV20-1 and TRBJ1-5; a weak D match, TRBD1 (6 bases). The CDR3 has 14 amino acids. The V gene lost 3 bases and the J gene lost 0 bases, with 9 bases spanning the gap. Germline-derived CDR1 and CDR2 are DFQATT and SNEGSKA (reference sequence). CDR3 protein: CSASQGYSNQPQHF. In DNA, the CDR3 is TGCAGTGCTAGTCAGGGGTATAGCAATCAGCCCCAGCATTTT.

The rearrangement links TRBV6-2 or TRBV6-3 to TRBJ1-6, with 7 bases matching TRBD1. The CDR3 contains 17 residues. Germline V gene sequence: CDR1 MNHEY, CDR2 SVGEGT. V was pared by 5 bases and J by 18 bases, with 25 bases of the junction left unmatched. As DNA, the CDR3 is TGTGCCAGCAGTGGAGAGGGGGCTAAGGGCTATAATTCACCACCCCACTTT. This encodes CASSGEGAKGYNSPPHF.

The J gene is TRBJ1-5, the V gene TRBV6-2 or TRBV6-3; the match to TRBD1 covers 10 bases. The CDR3 totals 17 residues. Germline V CDR1 and CDR2: MNHEY, SVGEGT. After removal of 2 bases from V and 4 bases from J, the junction contained 8 bases not matched to a gene. DNA of the CDR3: TGTGCCAGCAGTTACAGCTCGGGACAGGGGATTAATCAGCCCCAGCATTTT. As protein: CASSYSSGQGINQPQHF.

The CDR3 DNA sequence: TGTGCCAGCAGTTTGCGGCGACAGGGGAGCACTGAAGCTTTCTTT. Amino acid sequence: CASSLRRQGSTEAFF. V is TRBV28 and J is TRBJ1-1; 8 bases map to TRBD1. Trimming cost V 3 bases and J 4 bases; bases outside gene matches: 7. This CDR3 is 15 amino acids long. Germline assignment: CDR1 MDHEN and CDR2 SYDVKM.

This clonotype has only one observation. A much larger clone differs from this one at a single base, so this may be a read error. The conserved phenylalanine or tryptophan normally closing the CDR3 is absent here, so this likely arose from a read error. This chain joins TRBV6-1 and TRBJ1-5; TRBD1 matches at 8 bases. There are 13 residues in the CDR3. Germline CDR1 and CDR2: MNHNS and SASEGT. With V trimmed by 9 bases and J by 0 bases, 1 base remained unmatched. The CDR3 here is CASGTGSNQPQHS. In DNA form, the CDR3 reads TGTGCCAGTGGGACAGGTAGCAATCAGCCCCAGCATTCT.

The CDR3 sequence: CASSETSGVVETQYF. The CDR3 coding sequence is TGTGCCAGCAGTGAGACTAGCGGAGTCGTAGAGACCCAGTACTTC. The chain carries TRBV28 and TRBJ2-5; TRBD2 agrees at 9 bases. Germline V gene data show CDR1 as MDHEN and CDR2 as SYDVKM. Trimming at V came to 5 bases and at J to 4 bases, leaving 8 bases not matched to a gene. The CDR3 has 15 amino acids.

The CDR3 nucleotides are TGCGCCAGCAGCTTGAGTGGGACTAATGAAAAACTGTTTTTT. Residues: CASSLSGTNEKLFF. The chain recombines TRBV5-1 with TRBJ1-4; the D is unclear. Trimming cost V 1 base and J 2 bases, with 6 bases left between them. This CDR3 has 14 amino acids. The germline V gene has CDR1 SGHRS and CDR2 YFSETQ.

The rearrangement links TRBV3-1 to TRBJ1-1; D is ambiguous. Trimming took off 1 base at V and 0 bases at J, with 6 bases between the two ends. This CDR3 is 14 amino acids long. Germline-derived CDR1 and CDR2 are LGHDT and YNNKEL (reference sequence). The CDR3 here is CASSQGRVNTEAFF. The CDR3 region has the DNA TGTGCCAGCAGCCAAGGAAGGGTGAACACTGAAGCTTTCTTT.

This clonotype has a handful of counts. The chain is built from TRBV15 and TRBJ1-2, with D possibly TRBD1 on 5 matching bases. The CDR3 is 16 residues long. Per the germline V gene, CDR1 is LNHNV and CDR2 is YYDKDF (reference sequence). Deletions cut 4 bases from V and 0 bases from J, with 15 bases between. CDR3 protein: CATSNGGERTNYGYTF. CDR3 DNA: TGTGCCACCAGCAACGGGGGAGAACGGACTAACTATGGCTACACCTTC.

This clonotype was seen a few times. V gene TRBV7-9 combines with J gene TRBJ1-1; D is unresolved. The CDR3 loop spans 13 amino acids. In germline, CDR1 is SEHNR, CDR2 FQNEAQ (reference sequence). V was pared by 3 bases and J by 2 bases, with 7 bases between. The CDR3 DNA sequence: TGTGCCAGCAGCTTTGACCTAAACACTGAAGCTTTCTTT. This sequence encodes CASSFDLNTEAFF. Using reference TRBV7-9 and TRBJ1-1 for the parts outside the CDR3, the full variable domain is DTGVSQNPRHKITKRGQNVTFRCDPISEHNRLYWYRQTLGQGPEFLTYFQNEAQLEKSRLLSDRFSAERPKGSFSTLEIQRTEQGDSAMYLCASSFDLNTEAFFGQGTRLTVV.

This clonotype qualifies as medium-sized (0.01 to 0.1%). Mismatch with germline at one junction end may stem from a read error. The genes are TRBV7-2 and TRBJ2-1, with 14 bases matching TRBD2. Per the germline V gene, CDR1 is SGHTA and CDR2 is FQGNSA. The CDR3 covers 15 residues. CDR3 loop: CARSQGLAGANEQFF. The CDR3 DNA reads as TGTGCCCGCAGCCAGGGACTAGCGGGGGCCAATGAGCAGTTCTTC.

This chain connects TRBV7-3 to TRBJ1-2; 7 bases map to TRBD1. Trimming took 5 bases from V and 8 from J; bases not matched to a gene: 8. Germline-derived CDR1 and CDR2 are SGHTA and FQGTGA. The CDR3 is 13 residues long. The CDR3 nucleotides are TGTGCCAGCAGCCGATATGGACAGGAAGGCTACACCTTC. This encodes CASSRYGQEGYTF.

The J gene is TRBJ2-1, the V gene TRBV10-3; TRBD2 aligns across 12 bases. With 5 bases clipped from V and 8 bases from J, the junction kept 7 bases outside the gene matches. The length of the CDR3 is 15 residues. CDR1 is ENHRY and CDR2 is SYGVKD in the germline V gene. The CDR3 nucleotides are TGTGCCATCAGTACGCTAGCGGGAGGGCTGTATGAGCAGTTCTTC. This sequence encodes CAISTLAGGLYEQFF.

This clonotype came up a few times. This chain connects TRBV6-1 to TRBJ1-5; unclear D gene. V lost 7 bases and J lost 3, with 10 bases in between. Looked up from germline, CDR1 is MNHNS and CDR2 is SASEGT. The CDR3 totals 13 residues. CDR3 sequence (DNA): TGTGCCAGCACCTCGAGGGACAATCAGCCCCAGCATTTT. Translated, it gives CASTSRDNQPQHF.